The next 19 T cell receptor beta chains were all read from a single sample in a study of blood T cell repertoires in COVID-19. The data were produced by immunoSEQ multiplex PCR, yet TCRdb's version contains in-frame clones alone and is incomplete. The sample shows some 97,000 clones, roughly nine tenths of them seen only once. Sequencing was carried out using peripheral blood. These receptors all come from a man in his sixties with acute or convalescent COVID-19.

The chain links TRBV7-8 to TRBJ1-5; D remains ambiguous. The CDR3 runs to 13 residues. With 5 bases removed from V and 8 bases from J, the gap between germline ends came to 13 bases. CDR1 is SGHVS and CDR2 is FQNEAQ in the germline V gene. Written as DNA, the CDR3 is TGTGCCAGCAGCCGAAGTGGACTGGAGCCCCAGCATTTT. It codes for CASSRSGLEPQHF.

This rearrangement joins TRBV3-1 (or the pseudogene TRBV3-2) to TRBJ1-1; no clear D. The germline V gene has CDR1 LGHDT and CDR2 YNNKEL (reference sequence). Trimming left V 1 base short and J 0 bases short, with 9 bases between. CDR3 length equals 15 residues. CDR3 bases: TGTGCCAGCAGCCAAGCAACGGTAATGAACACTGAAGCTTTCTTT. It is translated as CASSQATVMNTEAFF.

This chain links TRBV18 with TRBJ1-4, with no clear D. Germline CDR1 and CDR2: KGHSH and LQKENI. The CDR3 runs 13 residues. V shed 3 bases and J shed 3 bases, with 5 bases lying between them. The CDR3 here is CASSPGANEKLFF. The CDR3 nucleotides read TGTGCCAGCTCACCCGGGGCTAATGAAAAACTGTTTTTT.

In DNA, the CDR3 is TGTGCCAGCAGCCTCAGGGGGTCAACTAATGAAAAACTGTTTTTT. Encoded protein: CASSLRGSTNEKLFF. J is TRBJ1-4 and V is TRBV3-1 (or the pseudogene TRBV3-2); 7 bases are shared with TRBD1. There are 15 residues in the CDR3. V lost 4 bases, J lost 0 bases, and 2 bases stayed unmatched. CDR1 is LGHDT and CDR2 is YNNKEL in the germline V gene (reference sequence).

The V call is TRBV7-2, the J call TRBJ2-1; TRBD1 is a possible D gene (6 bases). Looked up from germline, CDR1 is SGHTA and CDR2 is FQGNSA. Trimming shortened V by 1 base and J by 9 bases, and 13 bases separated the two germline ends. The CDR3 is 14 residues long. The CDR3 nucleotides read TGTGCCAGCAGCTTAGGGGGGCAGTTTAGTGAGCAGTTCTTC. Translation gives CASSLGGQFSEQFF.

The genes are TRBV30 and TRBJ1-4, with 9 bases that match TRBD1. V was pared by 3 bases and J by 3 bases, with 8 bases of the junction left unmatched. CDR3 size: 16 residues. Germline lookup yields CDR1 GTSNPN and CDR2 SVGIG (reference sequence). CDR3 amino acids: CAWRSTGGFSNEKLFF. The CDR3 DNA follows: TGTGCCTGGAGGTCAACAGGGGGCTTTTCTAATGAAAAACTGTTTTTT.

The chain combines TRBV19 with TRBJ1-4; D gene uncertain. Germline V CDR1 and CDR2: LNHDA, SQIVND (reference sequence). Trimming left V 4 bases short and J 1 base short, with 13 bases between. The CDR3 is 16 amino acids. CDR3 protein: CASSKGLGRTNEKLFF. The CDR3 DNA reads TGTGCCAGTAGTAAAGGCCTGGGGAGAACTAATGAAAAACTGTTTTTT.

The chain is built from TRBV4-2 and TRBJ1-4; TRBD1 might be the D (5 bases). V was pared by 4 bases and J by 4 bases, with 13 bases between. The germline V gene encodes CDR1 LGHNA and CDR2 YNFKEQ. This CDR3 comprises 15 residues. CDR3 bases: TGTGCCAGCAGCCCAGGCGACAGAAATAATGAAAAACTGTTTTTT. It translates to CASSPGDRNNEKLFF.

The J gene is TRBJ1-2, the V gene TRBV29-1, with 11 bases that match TRBD1. CDR1 and CDR2 from the germline V gene are SQVTM and ANQGSEA. The CDR3 is 13 residues long. Trimming removed 7 bases from V and 5 bases from J; junction bases left unmatched: 6. CDR3 bases: TGCAGCGCCGGACAGGGGGCCGGTTATGGCTACACCTTC. Amino acid sequence: CSAGQGAGYGYTF.

The chain links TRBV12-5 to TRBJ2-3, with D possibly being TRBD2 (7 bases). This CDR3 is 17 amino acids long. V was cut by 1 base and J by 2 bases, with 16 bases left in between. Germline V gene lookup returns CDR1 LGHNT and CDR2 FRNRAP. CDR3 sequence (DNA): TGTGCTAGTGGTTTGGGCTCTCGAGGGGGGGCCACAGATACGCAGTATTTT. Protein sequence: CASGLGSRGGATDTQYF.

J is TRBJ2-7 and V is TRBV18; 9 nucleotides match TRBD1. The J segment lost 4 bases and the V segment lost 2 bases, leaving 3 bases of the junction unmatched. Germline CDR1 and CDR2: KGHSH and LQKENI. The CDR3 contains 14 residues. Written as DNA, the CDR3 is TGTGCCAGCTCACCAATGACAGGGGGTTACGAGCAGTACGTC. The encoded protein is CASSPMTGGYEQYV.

The chain employs TRBV19 and TRBJ1-6; 8 bases are a match to TRBD1. The CDR3 has 17 amino acids. After removal of 5 bases from V and 3 bases from J, the junction contained 9 bases not matched to a gene. CDR1 is LNHDA and CDR2 is SQIVND in the germline V gene (reference sequence). CDR3 nucleotides: TGTGCCAGTAGTCCCGGGGACAGGACCTTCTATAATTCACCCCTCCACTTT. Translation: CASSPGDRTFYNSPLHF.

The rearrangement uses TRBV7-9 and TRBJ1-1; D is uncertain. Per germline, CDR1 SEHNR and CDR2 FQNEAQ (reference sequence). Trimming stripped 5 bases from V and 5 bases from J, with 12 bases between. The CDR3 length is 13 residues. CDR3 protein: CASSDTGRTEAFF. For the CDR3, the DNA is TGTGCCAGCAGCGACACGGGGAGAACTGAAGCTTTCTTT.

The chain combines TRBV19 with TRBJ2-7; TRBD1 matches at 9 bases. This CDR3 is 15 amino acids long. With 3 bases clipped from V and 1 base from J, the junction kept 4 bases outside the gene matches. The germline V gene has CDR1 LNHDA and CDR2 SQIVND (reference sequence). The CDR3 spells CASSISGTGSYEQYF. DNA for the CDR3: TGTGCCAGTAGTATTTCCGGGACAGGGTCCTACGAGCAGTACTTC.

The chain uses TRBV10-1 and TRBJ2-3, with D perhaps matching TRBD2 (7 bases). The CDR3 consists of 19 residues. The V end was cut by 0 bases, the J end by 5 bases, with 24 bases between. Germline V gene data show CDR1 as WNHNN and CDR2 as SYGVQD (reference sequence). Here the CDR3 reads CASSESGRGGTVDRDTQYF. The CDR3 DNA reads as TGCGCCAGCAGTGAGTCGGGAAGGGGGGGGACTGTCGACCGAGATACGCAGTATTTT.

The rearrangement links TRBV25-1 to TRBJ1-1; TRBD1 matches at 7 bases. Germline CDR1 and CDR2: MGHDK and SYGVNS. V shed 5 bases and J 5 bases; nucleotides not matched to a gene: 11. This CDR3 spans 15 amino acids. The chain's CDR3 is CASSPSSGQRTEAFF. CDR3 nucleotides: TGTGCCAGCAGTCCCTCCTCGGGACAGCGAACTGAAGCTTTCTTT. Full variable domain (outside the CDR3, taken from reference TRBV25-1 and TRBJ1-1): EADIYQTPRYLVIGTGKKITLECSQTMGHDKMYWYQQDPGMELHLIHYSYGVNSTEKGDLSSESTVSRIRTEHFPLTLESARPSHTSQYLCASSPSSGQRTEAFFGQGTRLTVV.

The chain carries TRBV21-1 and TRBJ1-5. TRBV21-1 is shown as a pseudogene. The length of the CDR3 is 16 residues. This CDR3 is CASRWEGCRSNQPQHF. Here the CDR3 DNA reads TGTGCCAGCAGATGGGAGGGCTGCCGAAGCAATCAGCCCCAGCATTTT.

The genes are TRBV10-2 and TRBJ1-2; D unclear. Germline CDR1 reads WSHSY; CDR2 reads SAAADI. Trimming removed 5 bases from V and 8 bases from J, with 15 bases in between. The CDR3 is made up of 13 amino acids. The CDR3 loop reads CASSPGLVGGYTF. In DNA form, the CDR3 reads TGCGCCAGCAGTCCAGGACTTGTGGGGGGCTACACCTTC.

V usage is TRBV2 and J usage is TRBJ1-2; 7 nucleotides agree with TRBD1. CDR1 and CDR2 (germline): SNHLY, FYNNEI. The V segment lost 11 bases and the J segment 4 bases; nucleotides outside the gene matches: 7. The CDR3 runs 12 residues. The CDR3, as DNA: TGTGCCTGTAGGGGGGACAGCTATGGCTACACCTTC. Amino acid sequence: CACRGDSYGYTF. Filled out from reference TRBV2 and TRBJ1-2, the complete variable domain reads EPEVTQTPSHQVTQMGQEVILRCVPISNHLYFYWYRQILGQKVEFLVSFYNNEISEKSEIFDDQFSVERPDGSNFTLKIRSTKLEDSAMYFCACRGDSYGYTFGSGTRLTVV.